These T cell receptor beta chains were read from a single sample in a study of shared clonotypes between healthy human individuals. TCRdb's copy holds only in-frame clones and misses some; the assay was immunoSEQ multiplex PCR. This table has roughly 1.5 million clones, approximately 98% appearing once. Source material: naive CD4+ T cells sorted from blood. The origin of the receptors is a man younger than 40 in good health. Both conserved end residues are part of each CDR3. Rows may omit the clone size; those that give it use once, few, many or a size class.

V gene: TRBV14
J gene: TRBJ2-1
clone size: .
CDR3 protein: CASSQWGLAGYNEQFF

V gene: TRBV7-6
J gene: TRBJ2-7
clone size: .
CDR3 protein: CASSSQENTYEQYF

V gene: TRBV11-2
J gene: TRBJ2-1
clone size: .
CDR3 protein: CASSLAIGLVGDEQFF

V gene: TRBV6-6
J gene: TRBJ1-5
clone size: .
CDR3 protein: CATQVDLTNQPQHF

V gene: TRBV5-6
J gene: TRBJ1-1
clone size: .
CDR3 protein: CASSLGPGVTEAFF

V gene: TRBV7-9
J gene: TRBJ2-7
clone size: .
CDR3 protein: CASSLVAGKAYEQYF

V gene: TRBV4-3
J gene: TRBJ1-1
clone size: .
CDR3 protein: CASSQEAASLNTEAFF

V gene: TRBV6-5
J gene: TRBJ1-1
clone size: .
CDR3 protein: CASSYSRGTEAFF

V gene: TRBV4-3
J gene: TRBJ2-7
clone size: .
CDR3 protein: CASSQVTAPTYEQYF

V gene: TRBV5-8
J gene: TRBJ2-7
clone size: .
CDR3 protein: CASSDPQGGEQYF

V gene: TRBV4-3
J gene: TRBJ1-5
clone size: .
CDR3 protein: CASSQDLPGQGAGNQPQHF

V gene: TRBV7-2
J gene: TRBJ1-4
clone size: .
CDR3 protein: CASTFDRGDEKLFF

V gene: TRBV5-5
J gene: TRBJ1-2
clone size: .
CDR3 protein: CASSLYTNRDYGYTF

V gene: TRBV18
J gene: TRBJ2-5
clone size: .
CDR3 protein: CASSPLDSQEETQYF

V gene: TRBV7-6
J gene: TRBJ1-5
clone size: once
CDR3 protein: CASSLTGRDNQPQHF

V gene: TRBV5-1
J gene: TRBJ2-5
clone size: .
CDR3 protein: CASSVPGLQETQYF

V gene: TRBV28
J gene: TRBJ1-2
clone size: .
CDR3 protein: CASSSSGEGYGYTF

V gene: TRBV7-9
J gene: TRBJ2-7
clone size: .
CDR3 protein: CASSLSSGSYEQYF

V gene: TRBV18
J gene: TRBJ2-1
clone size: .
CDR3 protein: CASSPQRTHNEQFF

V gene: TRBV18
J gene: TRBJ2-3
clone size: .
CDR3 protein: CASSPAAGTTDTQYF

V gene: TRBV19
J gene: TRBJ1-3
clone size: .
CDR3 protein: CASSTTGTGNTIYF

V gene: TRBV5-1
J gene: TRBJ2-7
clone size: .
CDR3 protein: CASSSLRYEQYF

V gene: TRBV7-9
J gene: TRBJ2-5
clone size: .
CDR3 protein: CASSLGTLPGSQYF

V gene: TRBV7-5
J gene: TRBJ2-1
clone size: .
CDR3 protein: CVRSAGGRYEQFF

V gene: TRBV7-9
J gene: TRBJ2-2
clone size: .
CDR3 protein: CAIRQGNTGELFF

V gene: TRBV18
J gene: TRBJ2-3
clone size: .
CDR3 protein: CASSPVNRVVADTQYF

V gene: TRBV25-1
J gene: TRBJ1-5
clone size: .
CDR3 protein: CASSVDSNQPQHF

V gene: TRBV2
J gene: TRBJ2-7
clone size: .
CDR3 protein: CASSEQVSYEQYF

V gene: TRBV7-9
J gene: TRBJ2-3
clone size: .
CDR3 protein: CASSLDAGDTQYF

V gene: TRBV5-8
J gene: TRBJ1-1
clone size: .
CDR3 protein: CASSLEAAEAFF

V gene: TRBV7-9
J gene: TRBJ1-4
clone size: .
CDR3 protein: CASSLTEKLFF

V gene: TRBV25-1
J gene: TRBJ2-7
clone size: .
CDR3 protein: CASTRAGASGWGEQYF

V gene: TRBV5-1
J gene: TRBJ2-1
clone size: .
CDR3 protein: CASSYQGVGEQFF

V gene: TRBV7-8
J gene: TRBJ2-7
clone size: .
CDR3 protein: CASSLGGARTDEQYF

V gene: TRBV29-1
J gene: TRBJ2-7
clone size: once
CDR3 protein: CSVGGQGAYEQYF

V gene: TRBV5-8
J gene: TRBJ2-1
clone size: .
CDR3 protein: CASTRTREYNEQFF

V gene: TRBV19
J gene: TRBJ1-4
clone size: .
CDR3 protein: CASSPQGWNEKLFF

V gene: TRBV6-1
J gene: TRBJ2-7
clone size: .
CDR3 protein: CASTTAISYEQYF

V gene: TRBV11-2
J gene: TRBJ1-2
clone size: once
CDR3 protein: CASSFGPDYGYTF

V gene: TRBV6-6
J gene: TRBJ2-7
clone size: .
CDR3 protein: CACSLVKDSYEQYF

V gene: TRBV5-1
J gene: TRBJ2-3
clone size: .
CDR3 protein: CASSATGTDTQYF

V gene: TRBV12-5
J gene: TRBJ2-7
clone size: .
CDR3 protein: CASGLLHLQGLPRGRYF

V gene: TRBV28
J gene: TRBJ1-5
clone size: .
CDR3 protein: CASSRDSDSLPQHF

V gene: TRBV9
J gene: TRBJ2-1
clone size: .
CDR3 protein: CASSAWLVAGVGEQFF

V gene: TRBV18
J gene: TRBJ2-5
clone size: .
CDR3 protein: CASSPLGQGETQYF

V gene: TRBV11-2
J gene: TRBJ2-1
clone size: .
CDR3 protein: CASSPLPPNRQFF

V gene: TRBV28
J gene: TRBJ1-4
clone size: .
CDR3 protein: CATEGTNEKLFF

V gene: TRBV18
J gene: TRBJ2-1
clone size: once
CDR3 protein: CASSPGRENNEQFF

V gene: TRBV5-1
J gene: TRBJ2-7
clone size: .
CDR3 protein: CASSSGVEFREQYF

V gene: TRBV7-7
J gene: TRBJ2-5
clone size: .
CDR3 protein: CASSPFFGETQYF

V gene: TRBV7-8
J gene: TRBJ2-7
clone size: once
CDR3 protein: CASSRTSGGSYEQYF

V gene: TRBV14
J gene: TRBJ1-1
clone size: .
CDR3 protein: CASSPGLPGNTEAFF

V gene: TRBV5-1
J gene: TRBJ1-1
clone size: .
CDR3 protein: CASSSPTQGSTEAFF

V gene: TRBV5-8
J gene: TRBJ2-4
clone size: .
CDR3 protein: CASSHRGPDIQYF

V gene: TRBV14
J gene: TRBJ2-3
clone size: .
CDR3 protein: CASSRRGANTDTQYF

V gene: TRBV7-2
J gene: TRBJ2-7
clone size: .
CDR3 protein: CASSLPGQGYEQYF

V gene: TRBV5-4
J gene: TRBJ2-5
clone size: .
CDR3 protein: CASSAGLAGGETQYF